One and the same sample provided the 21 T cell receptor beta chains below, sequenced in a study of T-cell memory formation after mild COVID-19. TCRdb used MiXCR to reprocess the 5' RACE reads, holding one entry per CDR3 protein. This sample carries about 390,000 distinct CDR3 sequences, about 16% of them seen once, and the ten largest clones take roughly 21%. The sequenced material came from PBMCs or a T cell subset sorted from them (not recorded which). These TCRs come from a man aged 18 to 30 who had mild COVID-19 (a few samples of this study predate the infection). Cell type and time point are not known.

This clonotype has only a few counts. V usage is TRBV12-3 or TRBV12-4 and J usage is TRBJ1-2, with D perhaps TRBD1 (5 bases). Trimming left V 5 bases short and J 7 bases short, with 14 bases between. The CDR3 is 13 residues long. CDR3 coding DNA: TGTGCCAGCAGTAAGACAGTCTCCATTGGCTACACCTTC. Protein product: CASSKTVSIGYTF.

This chain uses TRBV28 with TRBJ1-2, with 7 bases fitting TRBD1. The CDR3 covers 15 residues. V gave up 4 bases and J gave up 7 bases; unmatched junction bases: 12. From germline, CDR1 is MDHEN and CDR2 SYDVKM. CDR3 region: CASSSSGRDRGGYTF. CDR3 DNA: TGTGCCAGCAGTTCCTCGGGGCGGGACAGAGGTGGCTACACCTTC.

Only a few counts were recorded for this clonotype. Written as DNA, the CDR3 is TGTGCCAGCAGCCTCAGGGCTATGGAGTACACTGAAGCTTTCTTT. Translated: CASSLRAMEYTEAFF. This sequence joins TRBV5-4 and TRBJ1-1; possibly TRBD1 for D (5 bases). V lost 4 bases and J lost 3, with 16 bases in between. The germline CDR1 and CDR2 sequences are SGHNT and YYREEE (reference sequence). The CDR3 totals 15 residues.

In its sample, this clonotype was seen a few times. The chain has TRBV10-3 and TRBJ2-5; 12 nucleotides line up with TRBD2. V shed 4 bases and J 5 bases; nucleotides not matched to a gene: 2. The CDR3 has 14 amino acids. The germline CDR1 and CDR2 sequences are ENHRY and SYGVKD. CDR3 DNA: TGTGCCATCAGTGGGACTAGCGGGACCGAGACCCAGTACTTC. It translates to CAISGTSGTETQYF.

This clonotype has only a few counts. The chain combines TRBV20-1 with TRBJ2-1, with D perhaps TRBD2 (6 bases). V lost 2 bases to trimming and J lost 3 bases, with 14 bases between them. Germline V gene sequence: CDR1 DFQATT, CDR2 SNEGSKA (reference sequence). The CDR3 is 15 amino acids. CDR3 DNA sequence: TGCAGTGCTAGAAAGGGAGGTGACTACTACAATGAGCAGTTCTTC. It translates to CSARKGGDYYNEQFF.

The chain links TRBV5-1 to TRBJ2-3, with TRBD2 identical over 9 bases. Per the germline V gene, CDR1 is SGHRS and CDR2 is YFSETQ. With V trimmed by 2 bases and J by 6 bases, 7 bases remained unmatched. CDR3 length equals 15 residues. CDR3 nucleotide sequence: TGCGCCAGCAGCTTTCTAGCGGGGAGAGGGGATACGCAGTATTTT. It specifies CASSFLAGRGDTQYF.

The chain has TRBV20-1 and TRBJ2-6; D tentatively reads TRBD1 or TRBD2 (5 bases each). With 0 bases removed from V and 1 base from J, the gap between germline ends came to 7 bases. Germline lookup yields CDR1 DFQATT and CDR2 SNEGSKA (reference sequence). The CDR3 runs 15 residues. CDR3: CSARDGGSGANVLTF. CDR3 sequence (DNA): TGCAGTGCTAGAGATGGGGGTTCTGGGGCCAACGTCCTGACTTTC.

This clonotype was observed many times. The chain couples TRBV5-1 to TRBJ2-5; 7 bases align to TRBD1. J lost 1 base, V lost 3 bases, and 0 bases had no gene match. The CDR3 totals 13 residues. The V gene's germline CDR1 is SGHRS and CDR2 YFSETQ. The CDR3 bases are TGCGCCAGCAGCTGGACAGGCCAAGAGACCCAGTACTTC. It yields the protein CASSWTGQETQYF.

This clonotype showed up just a few times. The chain uses TRBV20-1 and TRBJ2-3, with unresolved D. The CDR3 sequence is 14 residues long. Between the trimmed V and J ends, which lost 0 bases and 3 bases, there was a span of 10 bases. Germline V CDR1 and CDR2: DFQATT, SNEGSKA (reference sequence). The CDR3 sequence is CSARDLTPTDTQYF. In DNA form, the CDR3 reads TGCAGTGCTAGAGATTTGACTCCGACAGATACGCAGTATTTT.

This clonotype was detected ten times or more. This chain links TRBV18 with TRBJ1-1, with no clear D. CDR1 KGHSH and CDR2 LQKENI come from the germline V gene. V shed 3 bases and J shed 1 base, with 6 bases lying between them. The CDR3 is 13 amino acids. CDR3 coding DNA: TGTGCCAGCTCACCGACGGAGAACACTGAAGCTTTCTTT. It specifies CASSPTENTEAFF.

In this sample, this clonotype turned up many times. The chain is built from TRBV6-2 or TRBV6-3 and TRBJ1-1; the D gene is possibly TRBD1 (5 bases). V dropped 2 bases and J dropped 0 bases, with 10 bases sitting between them. The CDR3 extends over 15 amino acids. From germline, CDR1 is MNHEY and CDR2 SVGEGT. For the CDR3, the DNA is TGTGCCAGCAGTTACCATGGGGCAGTGAACACTGAAGCTTTCTTT. Translated, it gives CASSYHGAVNTEAFF.

The chain links TRBV4-1 to TRBJ1-1, with unresolved D. CDR3 length: 13 amino acids. Trimming took 3 bases from V and 2 from J, leaving 7 bases between them. Germline V CDR1 and CDR2: MGHRA, YSYEKL. This CDR3 is CASSHPLNTEAFF. CDR3 nucleotide sequence: TGCGCCAGCAGCCACCCTCTTAACACTGAAGCTTTCTTT.

The sample holds a few counts of this clonotype. The rearrangement joins TRBV4-2 to TRBJ1-2; D call uncertain. The germline CDR1 and CDR2 sequences are LGHNA and YNFKEQ. With 0 bases removed from V and 5 bases from J, the gap between germline ends came to 10 bases. This CDR3 comprises 14 residues. The CDR3 region has the DNA TGTGCCAGCAGCCAAGATAGGGCCGCTTATGGCTACACCTTC. This gives the protein CASSQDRAAYGYTF.

This chain's CDR3 is CASSRLQGANTGELFF. Here the CDR3 DNA reads TGCGCCAGCAGCCGCTTGCAGGGGGCGAACACCGGGGAGCTGTTTTTT. This sequence joins TRBV4-3 and TRBJ2-2; TRBD1 matches at 7 bases. Germline trimming cut 4 bases from V and 0 bases from J; bases unmatched to any gene: 5. The CDR3 covers 16 residues. Germline assignment: CDR1 LGHNA and CDR2 YSLEER.

The chain combines TRBV7-2 with TRBJ2-1, with D perhaps assigned TRBD1 or TRBD2 (7 bases each). The germline CDR1 and CDR2 sequences are SGHTA and FQGNSA. V was trimmed by 5 bases and J by 3 bases, leaving 14 bases between them. The CDR3 loop spans 15 amino acids. The CDR3 bases are TGTGCCAGCAGCCAGGGGGGGCAGCACTACAATGAGCAGTTCTTC. It codes for CASSQGGQHYNEQFF.

This clonotype showed up just a few times. The chain uses TRBV6-5 and TRBJ2-7, with D unclear. This CDR3 region has 13 residues. The germline V gene encodes CDR1 MNHEY and CDR2 SVGAGI. Trimming left V 0 bases short and J 5 bases short, with 8 bases between. The CDR3 coding sequence is TGTGCCAGCAGTTACTCGAATAAGAACGAGCAGTACTTC. Its protein product is CASSYSNKNEQYF.

For the CDR3, the DNA is TGTGCCAGCAGGAAACTAGCGGGGTCCCCCAATGAGCAGTTCTTC. Its translation: CASRKLAGSPNEQFF. The chain carries TRBV2 and TRBJ2-1; TRBD2 agrees at 10 bases. This CDR3 is built from 15 residues. Trimming cost V 6 bases and J 6 bases; bases outside gene matches: 8. Germline-derived CDR1 and CDR2 are SNHLY and FYNNEI.

This clonotype came up a few times. The rearrangement uses TRBV20-1 and TRBJ1-5, with D possibly being TRBD1 (6 bases). CDR3 length: 16 residues. CDR1 and CDR2 from the germline V gene are DFQATT and SNEGSKA (reference sequence). Trimming stripped 4 bases from V and 4 bases from J, with 20 bases between. CDR3 DNA: TGCAGTGCTACCCCCCCTTCCGACAGGAGAAATCAGCCCCAGCATTTT. Translation: CSATPPSDRRNQPQHF.

This chain joins TRBV4-1 and TRBJ2-1; no reliable D call. The ends were cut back, 0 bases at V and 14 bases at J, with 20 bases in the middle. This CDR3 comprises 15 residues. Germline values: CDR1 MGHRA, CDR2 YSYEKL. As DNA, the CDR3 is TGCGCCAGCAGCCAAGAAATGGGCCCCGGCGTACGGAAGTTCTTC. It codes for CASSQEMGPGVRKFF.

This clonotype has just a few counts. V gene TRBV20-1 combines with J gene TRBJ1-2, with TRBD1 matching 8 bases. The CDR3 is 13 residues long. CDR1 is DFQATT and CDR2 is SNEGSKA in the germline V gene (reference sequence). The V segment lost 5 bases and the J segment 8 bases; nucleotides outside the gene matches: 10. The CDR3 here is CSAGHRDRQGYTF. The CDR3 DNA reads as TGCAGTGCTGGACACCGGGACAGGCAGGGCTACACCTTC.

The J gene is TRBJ2-7, the V gene TRBV7-2; 11 nucleotides line up with TRBD2. With V trimmed by 7 bases and J by 0 bases, 5 bases remained unmatched. Per germline, CDR1 SGHTA and CDR2 FQGNSA. The CDR3 contains 15 residues. The CDR3 loop is CASTIAGGSSYEQYF. CDR3 nucleotides: TGTGCCAGCACCATAGCGGGGGGGAGCTCCTACGAGCAGTACTTC. The whole variable domain, remainder taken from reference TRBV7-2 and TRBJ2-7, is GAGVSQSPSNKVTEKGKDVELRCDPISGHTALYWYRQSLGQGLEFLIYFQGNSAPDKSGLPSDRFSAERTGGSVSTLTIQRTQQEDSAVYLCASTIAGGSSYEQYFGPGTRLTVT.